This TCR beta chain is from a study of T cell responses to AZD1222 COVID-19 vaccine. Study-level results: At 160-218 and 743-854, vaccine-associated CD4 TCRs were dominant, and they spanned spike.

Here immunoSEQ multiplex PCR was the method, and the copy in TCRdb shows in-frame clones only, minus some. The table has 120,000 to 150,000 clones, about 91% seen once; the top ten hold approximately 1.5%. With respect to this clone: Its matching antigen is unknown.

Trimming took 2 bases from V and 2 from J, leaving 12 bases between them. CDR1 and CDR2 (germline): MNHEY, SVGAGI. CDR3 length equals 15 residues. Sequenced material: peripheral blood, taken on day 0 of AZD1222 vaccination. This chain connects TRBV6-5 to TRBJ2-5; D ambiguous. This TCR derives from an adult in good health. The CDR3 bases are TGTGCCAGCAGTTACAGTCAGCCCACACAAGAGACCCAGTACTTC. This translates into CASSYSQPTQETQYF.